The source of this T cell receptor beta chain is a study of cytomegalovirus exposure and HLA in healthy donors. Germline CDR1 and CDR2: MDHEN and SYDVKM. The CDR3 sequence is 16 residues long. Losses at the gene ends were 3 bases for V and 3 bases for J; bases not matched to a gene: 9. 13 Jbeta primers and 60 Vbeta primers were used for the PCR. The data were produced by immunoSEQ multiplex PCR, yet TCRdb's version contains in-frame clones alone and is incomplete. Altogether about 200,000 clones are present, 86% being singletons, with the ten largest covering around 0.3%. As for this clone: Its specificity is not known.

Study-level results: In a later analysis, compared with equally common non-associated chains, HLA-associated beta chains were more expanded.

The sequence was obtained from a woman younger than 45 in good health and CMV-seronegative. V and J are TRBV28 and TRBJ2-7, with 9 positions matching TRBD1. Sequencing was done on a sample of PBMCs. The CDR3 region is CASSFPAGTGFYEQYF. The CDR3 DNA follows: TGTGCCAGCAGTTTCCCTGCCGGGACAGGGTTCTACGAGCAGTACTTC.